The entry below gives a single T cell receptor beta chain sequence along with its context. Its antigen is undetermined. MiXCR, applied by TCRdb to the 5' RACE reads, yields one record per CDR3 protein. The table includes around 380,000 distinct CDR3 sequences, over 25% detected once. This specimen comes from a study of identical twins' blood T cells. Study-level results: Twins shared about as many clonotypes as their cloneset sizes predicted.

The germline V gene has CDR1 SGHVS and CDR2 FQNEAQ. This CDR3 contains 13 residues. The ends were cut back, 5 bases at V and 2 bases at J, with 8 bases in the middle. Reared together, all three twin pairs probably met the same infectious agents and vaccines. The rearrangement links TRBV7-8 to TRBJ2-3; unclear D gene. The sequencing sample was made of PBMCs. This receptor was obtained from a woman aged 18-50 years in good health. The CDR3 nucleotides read TGTGCCAGCAGCGAGCGAATCACAGATACGCAGTATTTT. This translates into CASSERITDTQYF.